Here is one T cell receptor beta chain with its context. Its antigen is not identified. The CDR3 has 13 amino acids. Per germline, CDR1 MNHNS and CDR2 SASEGT. With V trimmed by 11 bases and J by 4 bases, 8 bases remained unmatched. This sample is part of a study of regulatory T cells. Findings and caveats of the study: Hydrophobic residues at CDR3 positions 6 and 7 were enriched in conventional CD4+ T cells of CD3G-deficient patients. Skewed V and J usage and few unique V-J pairs marked patient repertoires, most in Tregs.

A couple of CD3G-deficient patients had more severe autoimmunity; all had some. Sorting split CD4+ cells into CD25-high CD127-low Tregs and CD25-low CD127-high conventional T cells. The primer mix had 52 TRBV and 13 TRBJ primers. Data came from immunoSEQ multiplex PCR; TCRdb stores just in-frame clones and leaves some out. The data hold approximately 37,000 clones, with about 88% observed a single time. Material: conventional CD4+ T cells sorted from blood. The chain is built from TRBV6-1 and TRBJ1-2; the match to TRBD1 covers 9 bases. The origin of this receptor is a person under 35 with CD3G deficiency. The CDR3 coding sequence is TGTGCCGCCCGCCGGGACAGGGTCTATGGCTACACCTTC. This encodes CAARRDRVYGYTF.